The present T cell receptor beta chain was sequenced within a study of radiotherapy plus CTLA-4 blockade in lung cancer. Study overall: Among all patients, roughly 17% showed objective responses, while 30% to 40% had disease control. Findings and limits, study-wide: Blood TCR clones of tumor origin expanded after radiotherapy plus ipilimumab. Interferon-beta and early blood T cell clone dynamics reportedly predicted response best.

As to this clone: The antigen remains undetermined.

Focal radiation was given together with CTLA-4 blockade (ipilimumab) to patients with chemo-refractory metastatic non-small-cell lung cancer. V shed 5 bases and J shed 0 bases, with 9 bases lying between them. This CDR3 has 14 residues. Germline CDR1 reads SEHNR; CDR2 reads FQNEAQ (reference sequence). The protocol was immunoSEQ multiplex PCR, while the TCRdb copy is restricted to in-frame clones and leaves out a portion. The data contain roughly 130,000 clones, more than 80% of them singletons. This clonotype was sampled from a human donor with non-small cell lung cancer that progressed on radiotherapy plus ipilimumab. The V gene is TRBV7-9, the J gene TRBJ2-3, with D tentatively TRBD2 (6 bases). This material consisted of peripheral blood, taken from a patient treated with radiotherapy plus ipilimumab. CDR3 amino acids: CASSPSGSTDTQYF. The CDR3 coding sequence is TGTGCCAGCAGCCCGAGCGGGAGCACAGATACGCAGTATTTT.